The next 22 T cell receptor beta chains were all read from a single sample in a study of shared T cell receptors in the human thymus. Sequencing used immunoSEQ multiplex PCR; TCRdb keeps in-frame clones, though not all of them. The data show 500,000 to 850,000 clones, about 89% seen once. In addition, the sample was reused for a study of human thymus T cells.

The sample comprised thymocytes. The receptor set was obtained from a boy in the first two years of life with a congenital heart defect.

V gene TRBV11-2 combines with J gene TRBJ2-5; perhaps TRBD1 as D (5 bases). With the DNA end fitting TRBJ2-7 better, the J assignment may be wrong. Germline CDR1 is SGHAT and CDR2 is FQNNGV. This CDR3 comprises 14 residues. CDR3 sequence reads: CASSLTGSSYEQYF. The CDR3 bases are TGTGCCAGCAGCTTAACAGGAAGCTCCTACGAGCAGTACTTC.

J is TRBJ2-7 and V is TRBV10-3; D might be TRBD1 (5 bases). V lost 0 bases and J lost 3, with 15 bases in between. The CDR3 is 16 amino acids. Germline values: CDR1 ENHRY, CDR2 SYGVKD. The chain's CDR3 is CAISESIRQNLYEQYF. CDR3 nucleotide sequence: TGTGCCATCAGTGAGTCGATTCGACAGAACCTCTACGAGCAGTACTTC.

The chain employs TRBV27 and TRBJ1-1, with D unresolved. V gave up 6 bases and J gave up 3 bases, with 11 bases separating them. The CDR3 is 13 residues long. The germline CDR1 and CDR2 sequences are MNHEY and SMNVEV (reference sequence). Written as DNA, the CDR3 is TGTGCCAGCAGAACCCCCAGTCACACTGAAGCTTTCTTT. Residues: CASRTPSHTEAFF.

V gene TRBV7-9 combines with J gene TRBJ1-1, with a possible D match to TRBD1 (6 bases). V was clipped by 5 bases and J by 7 bases, with 14 bases between them. There are 13 residues in the CDR3. Germline V lookup: CDR1 SEHNR, CDR2 FQNEAQ (reference sequence). CDR3 DNA sequence: TGTGCCAGCAGCCCCGAGGACAGATTTGAAGCTTTCTTT. Residues: CASSPEDRFEAFF.

The J gene is TRBJ2-3, the V gene TRBV7-2; TRBD2 agrees at 14 bases. Germline CDR1 and CDR2: SGHTA and FQGNSA. V lost 5 bases and J lost 3; bases outside the gene matches: 4. The CDR3 has 16 amino acids. CDR3 nucleotide sequence: TGTGCCAGCAGCCCGACTAGCGGGAGGGCAACAGATACGCAGTATTTT. Translated, it gives CASSPTSGRATDTQYF.

The rearrangement links TRBV5-1 to TRBJ2-7; TRBD1 agrees at 10 bases. This CDR3 contains 16 residues. V lost 7 bases and J lost 4; bases outside the gene matches: 14. The germline gives CDR1 SGHRS, CDR2 YFSETQ. CDR3 nucleotides: TGCGCCAGCGGAATAGAACGGGGGACAGGGGAGTACGAGCAGTACTTC. Translated, it gives CASGIERGTGEYEQYF.

In this sample, this clone turned up once. CDR3 in amino acids: CASSPPTGGSADTQYF. In DNA form, the CDR3 reads TGTGCCAGCAGCCCTCCGACAGGGGGCAGTGCAGATACGCAGTATTTT. The V and J genes are TRBV7-8 and TRBJ2-3, with 10 bases aligning to TRBD1. This CDR3 spans 16 amino acids. Per germline, CDR1 SGHVS and CDR2 FQNEAQ. V was clipped by 5 bases and J by 4 bases; unmatched bases: 9. Based on the CDR3 plus reference TRBV7-8 and TRBJ2-3, the full variable domain is GAGVSQSPRYKVAKRGQDVALRCDPISGHVSLFWYQQALGQGPEFLTYFQNEAQLDKSGLPSDRFFAERPEGSVSTLKIQRTQQEDSAVYLCASSPPTGGSADTQYFGPGTRLTVL.

This clone was counted a few times. The chain uses TRBV14 and TRBJ2-3, with 9 bases lining up with TRBD2. After removal of 4 bases from V and 2 bases from J, the junction contained 10 bases not matched to a gene. The CDR3 is 17 amino acids. Germline V CDR1 and CDR2: SGHDN, FVKESK. CDR3 protein: CASSLYGTSLDTDTQYF. The CDR3 coding sequence is TGTGCCAGCAGCCTTTACGGGACTAGCTTAGACACAGATACGCAGTATTTT.

This sequence joins TRBV9 and TRBJ2-7; 7 bases line up with TRBD2. The CDR3 totals 19 residues. Germline trimming cut 0 bases from V and 0 bases from J; bases unmatched to any gene: 15. Germline CDR1 and CDR2: SGDLS and YYNGEE. CDR3 DNA: TGTGCCAGCAGCGTAGGGTGGGGGGGGTCTCCAAATCACTCCTACGAGCAGTACTTC. Its translation is CASSVGWGGSPNHSYEQYF.

V gene TRBV19 combines with J gene TRBJ2-1; 7 nucleotides align to TRBD2. The V gene end was trimmed by 4 bases and the J gene end by 7 bases; junction bases not matched to a gene: 7. The CDR3 is 14 amino acids. The germline V gene has CDR1 LNHDA and CDR2 SQIVND (reference sequence). The CDR3 bases are TGTGCCAGTAGTACACTAGCGAGTGGAAATGAGCAGTTCTTC. It yields the protein CASSTLASGNEQFF. The entire variable domain, with the rest obtained from reference TRBV19 and TRBJ2-1, is as follows: DGGITQSPKYLFRKEGQNVTLSCEQNLNHDAMYWYRQDPGQGLRLIYYSQIVNDFQKGDIAEGYSVSREKKESFPLTVTSAQKNPTAFYLCASSTLASGNEQFFGPGTRLTVL.

The chain has TRBV7-3 and TRBJ1-1; D perhaps matches TRBD1 (5 bases). The V end lost 0 bases, the J end lost 4 bases, and 6 bases lay between the germline ends. Germline CDR1 SGHTA, CDR2 FQGTGA. The CDR3 runs to 13 residues. This CDR3 reads CASSLTGGTEAFF. CDR3 nucleotides: TGTGCCAGCAGCTTAACGGGGGGCACTGAAGCTTTCTTT. Using reference TRBV7-3 and TRBJ1-1 for the parts outside the CDR3, the full variable domain is GAGVSQTPSNKVTEKGKYVELRCDPISGHTALYWYRQSLGQGPEFLIYFQGTGAADDSGLPNDRFFAVRPEGSVSTLKIQRTERGDSAVYLCASSLTGGTEAFFGQGTRLTVV.

This chain links TRBV2 with TRBJ1-1; D gene unclear. The length of the CDR3 is 12 residues. Deletions cut 8 bases from V and 4 bases from J, with 11 bases between. Germline V gives CDR1 SNHLY, CDR2 FYNNEI. CDR3 region: CASSGVATEAFF. The DNA for the CDR3 is TGTGCCAGCTCCGGGGTGGCCACTGAAGCTTTCTTT.

The chain carries TRBV27 and TRBJ2-1; 8 bases are a match to TRBD2. V lost 7 bases and J lost 5; bases outside the gene matches: 4. The length of the CDR3 is 13 residues. Germline V gives CDR1 MNHEY, CDR2 SMNVEV (reference sequence). Written as DNA, the CDR3 is TGTGCCAGCAAGGAGCGGGAGAACAATGAGCAGTTCTTC. It yields the protein CASKERENNEQFF.

The genes are TRBV6-1 and TRBJ2-7; possibly TRBD1 for D (5 bases). The CDR3 runs 15 residues. Trimming cost V 6 bases and J 3 bases, with 18 bases left between them. CDR1 is MNHNS, CDR2 SASEGT, per germline. CDR3 DNA sequence: TGTGCCAGCAGAAGCTCCAGGACAAGGGGCTACGAGCAGTACTTC. Encoded protein: CASRSSRTRGYEQYF.

This rearrangement joins TRBV20-1 to TRBJ2-7; TRBD2 might be the D (7 bases). The V gene lost 6 bases and the J gene lost 3 bases, with 9 bases spanning the gap. Germline CDR1 DFQATT, CDR2 SNEGSKA (reference sequence). The length of the CDR3 is 11 residues. Here the CDR3 reads CSAGGLYEQYF. The CDR3 nucleotides are TGCAGTGCGGGGGGGCTCTACGAGCAGTACTTC.

The chain carries TRBV30 and TRBJ1-1; D is ambiguous. There are 14 residues in the CDR3. Germline assignment: CDR1 GTSNPN and CDR2 SVGIG (reference sequence). Deletions cut 0 bases from V and 0 bases from J, with 8 bases between. As DNA, the CDR3 is TGTGCCTGGAGTGTAAATGAGTTGAACACTGAAGCTTTCTTT. It specifies CAWSVNELNTEAFF. The full variable domain, rest sourced from reference TRBV30 and TRBJ1-1, is SQTIHQWPATLVQPVGSPLSLECTVEGTSNPNLYWYRQAAGRGLQLLFYSVGIGQISSEVPQNLSASRPQDRQFILSSKKLLLSDSGFYLCAWSVNELNTEAFFGQGTRLTVV.

To note about this clone: Other nucleotide sequences in the sample specify the same CDR3. The chain has TRBV2 and TRBJ1-6, with 7 bases fitting TRBD1. Germline-derived CDR1 and CDR2 are SNHLY and FYNNEI. The CDR3 length is 15 residues. Trimming at V came to 10 bases and at J to 7 bases, leaving 13 bases not matched to a gene. In nucleotides, the CDR3 is TGTGCCACCGAGACAGGGAGCCTGGCGAATTCACCCCTCCACTTT. Translating it yields CATETGSLANSPLHF.

The chain links TRBV11-2 to TRBJ2-1; D possibly corresponds to TRBD1 (6 bases). The CDR3 runs to 13 residues. The germline gives CDR1 SGHAT, CDR2 FQNNGV. The V end lost 5 bases, the J end lost 7 bases, and 12 bases lay between the germline ends. The DNA for the CDR3 is TGTGCCAGCAGCGTCTACAGGGTGAATGAGCAGTTCTTC. Amino acids: CASSVYRVNEQFF.

The chain links TRBV19 to TRBJ2-1; TRBD2 agrees at 11 bases. The CDR3 runs to 15 residues. The V segment lost 3 bases and the J segment 6 bases; nucleotides outside the gene matches: 4. Germline V gene data show CDR1 as LNHDA and CDR2 as SQIVND (reference sequence). For the CDR3, the DNA is TGTGCCAGTAGTATTCTAGCGGGGGGACTCAATGAGCAGTTCTTC. It specifies CASSILAGGLNEQFF.

J is TRBJ2-5 and V is TRBV5-5, with 11 bases aligning to TRBD2. After removal of 4 bases from V and 5 bases from J, the junction contained 10 bases not matched to a gene. Germline lookup yields CDR1 SGHKS and CDR2 YYEKEE (reference sequence). The CDR3 extends over 16 amino acids. The CDR3 is CASSGNSGGARETQYF. In DNA form, the CDR3 reads TGTGCCAGCAGCGGGAATAGCGGGGGGGCCAGGGAGACCCAGTACTTC.

The count of this clone is one. Here the CDR3 DNA reads TGTGCCAGCAGTCCACAGGGGAGGTCAGTAAACATTCAGTACTTC. Amino acids: CASSPQGRSVNIQYF. The chain links TRBV27 to TRBJ2-4, with D possibly TRBD1 on 7 matching bases. The V end lost 5 bases, the J end lost 6 bases, and 17 bases lay between the germline ends. Germline assignment: CDR1 MNHEY and CDR2 SMNVEV (reference sequence). CDR3 length: 15 residues.

J is TRBJ2-3 and V is TRBV7-9; 8 nucleotides agree with TRBD2. The germline V gene encodes CDR1 SEHNR and CDR2 FQNEAQ (reference sequence). CDR3 length: 15 residues. With V trimmed by 5 bases and J by 0 bases, 4 bases remained unmatched. The chain's CDR3 is CASSPKRGSTDTQYF. The CDR3 nucleotides read TGTGCCAGCAGCCCAAAGCGGGGGAGCACAGATACGCAGTATTTT. The full variable domain, rest sourced from reference TRBV7-9 and TRBJ2-3, is DTGVSQNPRHKITKRGQNVTFRCDPISEHNRLYWYRQTLGQGPEFLTYFQNEAQLEKSRLLSDRFSAERPKGSFSTLEIQRTEQGDSAMYLCASSPKRGSTDTQYFGPGTRLTVL.